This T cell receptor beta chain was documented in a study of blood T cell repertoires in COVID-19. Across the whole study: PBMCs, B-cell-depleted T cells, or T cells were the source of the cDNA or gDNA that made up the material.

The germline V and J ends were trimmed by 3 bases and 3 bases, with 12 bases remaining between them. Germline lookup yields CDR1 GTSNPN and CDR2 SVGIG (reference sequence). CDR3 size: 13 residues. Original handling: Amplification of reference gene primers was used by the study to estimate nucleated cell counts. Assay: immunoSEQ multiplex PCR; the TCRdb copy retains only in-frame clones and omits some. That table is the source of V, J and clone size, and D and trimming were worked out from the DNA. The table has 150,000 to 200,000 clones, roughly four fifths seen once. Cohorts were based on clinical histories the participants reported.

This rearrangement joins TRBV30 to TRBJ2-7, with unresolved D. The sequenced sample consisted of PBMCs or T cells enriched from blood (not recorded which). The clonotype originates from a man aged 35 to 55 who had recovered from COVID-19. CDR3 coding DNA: TGTGCCTGGAGCCGCGCTTCCGGCTACGAGCAGTACTTC. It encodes CAWSRASGYEQYF.